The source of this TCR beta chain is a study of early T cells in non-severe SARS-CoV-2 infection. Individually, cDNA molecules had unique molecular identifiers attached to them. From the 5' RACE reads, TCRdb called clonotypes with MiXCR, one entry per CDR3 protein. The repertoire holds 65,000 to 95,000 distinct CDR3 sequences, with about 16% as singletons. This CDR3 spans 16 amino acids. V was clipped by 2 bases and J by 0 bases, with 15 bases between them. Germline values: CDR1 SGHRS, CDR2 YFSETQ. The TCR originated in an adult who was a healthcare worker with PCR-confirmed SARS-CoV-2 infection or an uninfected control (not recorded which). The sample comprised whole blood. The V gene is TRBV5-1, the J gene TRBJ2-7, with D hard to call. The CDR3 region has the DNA TGCGCCAGCAGCTTATACAGCCTTTCGAGCTCCTACGAGCAGTACTTC. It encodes CASSLYSLSSSYEQYF.